These 9 T cell receptor beta chains share one sample of origin, sequenced in a study of cytomegalovirus exposure and HLA in healthy donors. The primer mix had 60 Vbeta and 13 Jbeta primers. The repertoire was sequenced with immunoSEQ multiplex PCR; TCRdb's copy has only in-frame clones and lacks some. Of over 20,000 clones listed, approximately 70% are singletons. The sequenced material came from PBMCs. The receptors stem from a woman aged 45-59 years in good health and CMV-seronegative.

The J gene is TRBJ2-7, the V gene TRBV11-1; 7 bases line up with TRBD1. Germline V gene data show CDR1 as SGHAT and CDR2 as FQDESV (reference sequence). V dropped 5 bases and J dropped 6; count of bases not matched to a gene: 10. CDR3 length equals 14 residues. The CDR3 region is CASSKTGIPSEQYF. The CDR3 DNA follows: TGTGCCAGCAGCAAGACAGGGATTCCGAGCGAGCAGTACTTC.

The chain employs TRBV7-9 and TRBJ2-5; 9 bases are shared with TRBD2. Trimming removed 5 bases from V and 4 bases from J; junction bases left unmatched: 2. The CDR3 has 13 residues. Germline-derived CDR1 and CDR2 are SEHNR and FQNEAQ (reference sequence). Here the CDR3 reads CASSLTSGETQYF. CDR3 coding DNA: TGTGCCAGCAGCCTGACTAGCGGAGAGACCCAGTACTTC.

The chain carries TRBV18 and TRBJ2-7, with 9 bases matching TRBD2. The CDR3 is 14 residues long. The germline V gene has CDR1 KGHSH and CDR2 LQKENI. The J segment lost 3 bases and the V segment lost 4 bases, leaving 4 bases of the junction unmatched. The CDR3 DNA reads TGTGCCAGCTCACGAGCGGGAGGAAGCTACGAGCAGTACTTC. Residues: CASSRAGGSYEQYF.

The sample holds a few counts of this clone. This chain links TRBV5-6 with TRBJ1-1; TRBD1 aligns across 9 bases. With V trimmed by 3 bases and J by 1 base, 4 bases remained unmatched. Germline V lookup: CDR1 SGHDT, CDR2 YYEEEE. The CDR3 consists of 15 residues. CDR3 in DNA: TGTGCCAGCAGCTCGTTGGGACAGGGGAACACTGAAGCTTTCTTT. Its protein is CASSSLGQGNTEAFF.

The CDR3 nucleotides read TGTGCCAGTAGTGCCGACAGGAAAGGCTATGGCTACACCTTC. It specifies CASSADRKGYGYTF. The chain has TRBV19 and TRBJ1-2, with D perhaps matching TRBD1 (6 bases). Germline loops: CDR1 LNHDA, CDR2 SQIVND (reference sequence). This CDR3 is 14 amino acids long. With 5 bases removed from V and 4 bases from J, the gap between germline ends came to 14 bases.

The sample holds a few counts of this clone. The rearrangement uses TRBV19 and TRBJ1-2, with TRBD1 identical over 7 bases. CDR1 is LNHDA and CDR2 is SQIVND in the germline V gene (reference sequence). V gave up 6 bases and J gave up 10 bases; unmatched junction bases: 11. The CDR3 runs 13 residues. In DNA, the CDR3 is TGTGCCAGTAGATTAAGAACGGGACAGAACTACACCTTC. Encoded protein: CASRLRTGQNYTF.

V usage is TRBV29-1 and J usage is TRBJ1-1, with a possible D match to TRBD1 (6 bases). This CDR3 contains 13 residues. The ends were cut back, 6 bases at V and 1 base at J, with 12 bases in the middle. Per germline, CDR1 SQVTM and CDR2 ANQGSEA. CDR3 sequence (DNA): TGCAGCGTCCGCCCGACAGGGAACACTGAAGCTTTCTTT. Translation: CSVRPTGNTEAFF.

The genes are TRBV6-5 and TRBJ1-1, with D perhaps matching TRBD1 (5 bases). V was cut by 4 bases and J by 1 base, with 10 bases left in between. The CDR3 length is 14 residues. The V gene's germline CDR1 is MNHEY and CDR2 SVGAGI. CDR3: CASSFGGRNTEAFF. CDR3 bases: TGTGCCAGCAGTTTCGGGGGTAGGAACACTGAAGCTTTCTTT.

The chain is built from TRBV6-5 and TRBJ1-2; 8 positions agree with TRBD1. The CDR3 is 14 amino acids. J lost 8 bases, V lost 6 bases, and 11 bases had no gene match. Germline V gene data show CDR1 as MNHEY and CDR2 as SVGAGI. CDR3 in DNA: TGTGCCAGCAGAGCAGGGGGCGCCTCGGCGGGCTACACCTTC. It codes for CASRAGGASAGYTF.